This TCR beta chain was observed in a study of T cells in Graves' hyperthyroidism and ophthalmopathy. At the level of the study: It was at initial diagnosis, before any treatment, that peripheral blood was collected.

Hyperthyroidism was newly diagnosed in patients aged 18 to 65 (duration under 2 months). Clinicians diagnosed patients from clinical symptoms, serum thyroxine and TRAb, thyroid ultrasound and orbital computed tomography. Isolation of PBMCs was performed on 10 ml fresh peripheral blood. This clonotype showed up just a few times. TCR beta CDR3 region amplification was performed from RNA transcripts. In the first-round RT-PCR of the TCR CDR3, the HTBI primer set was used. TCRdb independently ran MiXCR on the multiplex PCR reads; one entry per CDR3 protein. The table records around 480,000 distinct CDR3 sequences, approximately 15% of them present only once. Source material: blood. The clonotype comes from a woman aged 18-29 years with Graves' hyperthyroidism.

The CDR3 sequence: CASSMLQGRTEAFF. The CDR3 region has the DNA TGTGCCAGTAGTATGCTACAGGGGCGCACTGAAGCTTTCTTT. This rearrangement joins TRBV19 to TRBJ1-1; the match to TRBD1 covers 7 bases. The CDR3 spans 14 residues. Trimming cost V 3 bases and J 4 bases; bases outside gene matches: 5. CDR1 and CDR2 from the germline V gene are LNHDA and SQIVND (reference sequence).